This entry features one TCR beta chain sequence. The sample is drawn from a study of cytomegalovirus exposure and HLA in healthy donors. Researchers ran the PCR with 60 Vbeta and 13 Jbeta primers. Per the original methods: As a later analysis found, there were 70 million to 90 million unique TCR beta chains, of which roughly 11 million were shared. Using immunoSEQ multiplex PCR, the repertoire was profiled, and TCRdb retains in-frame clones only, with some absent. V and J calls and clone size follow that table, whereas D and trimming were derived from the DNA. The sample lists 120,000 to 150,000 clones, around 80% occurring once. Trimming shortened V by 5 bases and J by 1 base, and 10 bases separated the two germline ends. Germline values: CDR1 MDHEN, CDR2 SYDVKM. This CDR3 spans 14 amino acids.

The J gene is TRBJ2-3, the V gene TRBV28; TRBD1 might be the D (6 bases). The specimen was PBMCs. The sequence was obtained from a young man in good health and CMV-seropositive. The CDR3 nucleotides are TGTGCCAGCAGTCCGCGACAGGGCACAGATACGCAGTATTTT. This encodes CASSPRQGTDTQYF.